Sequencing of this TCR beta chain was carried out in a study of cytomegalovirus exposure and HLA in healthy donors. Study-level results: CMV antigen specificity of three CMV-associated chains was confirmed in vitro. According to the study, about 180 TCR beta chains were cytomegalovirus-associated. Most observed TCR sequences were rare, whereas some public TCRs were detected in many donors.

On this clone itself: Its antigen remains unidentified.

Only in-frame clones appear in the TCRdb table, and some are missing; sequencing was by immunoSEQ multiplex PCR. Of 330,000 or so clones listed, 86% are singletons. Looked up from germline, CDR1 is MNHEY and CDR2 is SVGAGI. The CDR3 is made up of 14 amino acids. The V end was cut by 0 bases, the J end by 2 bases, with 8 bases between. The sequenced material came from PBMCs. The chain uses TRBV6-5 and TRBJ2-7, with D uncertain. This TCR came from a young woman in good health and CMV-seronegative. CDR3 sequence (DNA): TGTGCCAGCAGTTACTCCGAGCTACCCTACGAGCAGTACTTC. Encoded protein: CASSYSELPYEQYF.